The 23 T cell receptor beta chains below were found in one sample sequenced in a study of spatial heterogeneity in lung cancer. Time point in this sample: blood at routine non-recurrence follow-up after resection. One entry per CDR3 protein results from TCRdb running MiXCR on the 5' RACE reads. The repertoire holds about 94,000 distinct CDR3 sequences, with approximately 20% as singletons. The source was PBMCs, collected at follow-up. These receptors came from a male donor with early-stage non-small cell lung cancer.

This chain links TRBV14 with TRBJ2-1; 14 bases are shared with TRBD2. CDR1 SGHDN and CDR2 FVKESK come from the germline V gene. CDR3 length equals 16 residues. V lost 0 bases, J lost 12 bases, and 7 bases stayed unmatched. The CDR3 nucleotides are TGTGCCAGCAGCCAAGATTTGGGACTAGCGGGAGTAGCGCAGTTCTTC. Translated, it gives CASSQDLGLAGVAQFF. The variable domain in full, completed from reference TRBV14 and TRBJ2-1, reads EAGVTQFPSHSVIEKGQTVTLRCDPISGHDNLYWYRRVMGKEIKFLLHFVKESKQDESGMPNNRFLAERTGGTYSTLKVQPAELEDSGVYFCASSQDLGLAGVAQFFGPGTRLTVL.

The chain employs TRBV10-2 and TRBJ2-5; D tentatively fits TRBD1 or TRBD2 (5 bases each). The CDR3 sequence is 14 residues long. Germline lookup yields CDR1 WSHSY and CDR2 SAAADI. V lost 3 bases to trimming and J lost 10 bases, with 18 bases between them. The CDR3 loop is CASSDRFLRGSQYF. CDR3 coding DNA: TGCGCCAGCAGTGATAGGTTTCTGAGGGGTAGCCAGTACTTC.

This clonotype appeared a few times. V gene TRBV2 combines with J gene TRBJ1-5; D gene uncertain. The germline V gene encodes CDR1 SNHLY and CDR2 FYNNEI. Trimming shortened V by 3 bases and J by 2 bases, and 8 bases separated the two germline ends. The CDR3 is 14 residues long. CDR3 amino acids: CASSDERGNQPQHF. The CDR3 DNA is TGTGCCAGCAGTGACGAGAGGGGCAATCAGCCCCAGCATTTT.

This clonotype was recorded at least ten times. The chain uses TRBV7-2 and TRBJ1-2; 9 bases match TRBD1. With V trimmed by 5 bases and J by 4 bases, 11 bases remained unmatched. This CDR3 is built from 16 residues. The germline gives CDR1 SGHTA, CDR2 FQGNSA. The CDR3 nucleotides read TGTGCCAGCAGCCTCGGGACAGGGATCTTATCCTATGGCTACACCTTC. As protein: CASSLGTGILSYGYTF. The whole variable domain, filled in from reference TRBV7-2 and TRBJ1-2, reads GAGVSQSPSNKVTEKGKDVELRCDPISGHTALYWYRQSLGQGLEFLIYFQGNSAPDKSGLPSDRFSAERTGGSVSTLTIQRTQQEDSAVYLCASSLGTGILSYGYTFGSGTRLTVV.

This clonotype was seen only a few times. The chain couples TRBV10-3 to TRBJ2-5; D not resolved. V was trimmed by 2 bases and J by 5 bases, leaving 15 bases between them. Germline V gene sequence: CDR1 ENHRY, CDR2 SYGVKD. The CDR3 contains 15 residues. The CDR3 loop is CAISESKVAGETQYF. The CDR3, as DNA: TGTGCCATCAGTGAGAGTAAGGTAGCTGGCGAGACCCAGTACTTC.

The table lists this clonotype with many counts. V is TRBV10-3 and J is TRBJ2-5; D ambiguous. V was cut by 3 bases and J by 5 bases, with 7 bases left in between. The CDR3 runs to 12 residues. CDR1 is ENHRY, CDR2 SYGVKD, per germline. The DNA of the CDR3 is TGTGCCATCAGTGAAAAGTCGGAGACCCAGTACTTC. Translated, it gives CAISEKSETQYF.

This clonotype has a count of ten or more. Here the CDR3 DNA reads TGTGCCAGCAGTAAACTGGGAAATGAGCAGTTCTTC. It codes for CASSKLGNEQFF. The chain links TRBV6-2 or TRBV6-3 to TRBJ2-1; D is unclear. Trimming removed 5 bases at V and 7 bases at J, with 9 bases between. Germline V gene lookup returns CDR1 MNHEY and CDR2 SVGEGT. The CDR3 loop spans 12 amino acids.

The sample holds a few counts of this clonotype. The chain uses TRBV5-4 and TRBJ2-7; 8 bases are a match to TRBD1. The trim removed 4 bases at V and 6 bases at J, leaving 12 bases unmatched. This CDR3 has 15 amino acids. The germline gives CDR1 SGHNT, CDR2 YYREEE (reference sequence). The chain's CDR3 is CASSQDRVGTSEQYF. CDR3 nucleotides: TGTGCCAGCAGCCAGGACAGGGTTGGAACGAGCGAGCAGTACTTC.

CDR3 sequence reads: CASRTGGWNQPQHF. The CDR3 bases are TGTGCCAGCAGGACAGGGGGCTGGAATCAGCCCCAGCATTTT. The chain links TRBV27 to TRBJ1-5, with TRBD1 matching over 10 bases. The CDR3 loop spans 14 amino acids. V lost 6 bases, J lost 4 bases, and 3 bases stayed unmatched. CDR1 MNHEY and CDR2 SMNVEV come from the germline V gene (reference sequence).

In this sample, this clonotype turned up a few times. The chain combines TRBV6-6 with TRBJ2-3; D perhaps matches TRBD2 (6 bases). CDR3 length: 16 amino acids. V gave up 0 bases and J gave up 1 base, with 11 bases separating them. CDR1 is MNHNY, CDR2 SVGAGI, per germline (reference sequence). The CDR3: CASSYSTGEGTDTQYF. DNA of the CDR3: TGTGCCAGCAGTTACTCGACGGGGGAAGGCACAGATACGCAGTATTTT.

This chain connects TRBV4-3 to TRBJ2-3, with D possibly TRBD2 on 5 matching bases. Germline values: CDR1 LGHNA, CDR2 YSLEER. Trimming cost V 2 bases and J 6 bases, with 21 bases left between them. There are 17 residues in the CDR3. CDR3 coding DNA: TGCGCCAGCAGCCAATCACCGGGGAACGGGGAAACGGATACGCAGTATTTT. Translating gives CASSQSPGNGETDTQYF.

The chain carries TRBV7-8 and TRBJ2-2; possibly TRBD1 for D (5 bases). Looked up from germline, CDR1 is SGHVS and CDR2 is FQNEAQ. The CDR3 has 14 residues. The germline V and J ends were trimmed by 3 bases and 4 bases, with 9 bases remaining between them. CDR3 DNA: TGTGCCAGCAGCTTGACAGCCTTCACCGGGGAGCTGTTTTTT. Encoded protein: CASSLTAFTGELFF.

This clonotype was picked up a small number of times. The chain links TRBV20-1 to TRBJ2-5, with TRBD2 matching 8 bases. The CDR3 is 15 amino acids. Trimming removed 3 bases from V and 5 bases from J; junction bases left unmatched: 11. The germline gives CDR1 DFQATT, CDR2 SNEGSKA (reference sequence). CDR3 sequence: CSASRIQRGQETQYF. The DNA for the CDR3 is TGCAGTGCTAGTAGGATCCAGCGGGGGCAGGAGACCCAGTACTTC.

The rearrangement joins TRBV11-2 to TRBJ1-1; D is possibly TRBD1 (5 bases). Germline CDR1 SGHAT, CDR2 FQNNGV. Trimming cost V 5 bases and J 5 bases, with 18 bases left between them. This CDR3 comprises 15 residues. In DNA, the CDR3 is TGTGCCAGCAGCCAGAGACCTCCGAAGGGGACTGAAGCTTTCTTT. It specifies CASSQRPPKGTEAFF. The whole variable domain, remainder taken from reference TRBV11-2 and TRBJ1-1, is EAGVAQSPRYKIIEKRQSVAFWCNPISGHATLYWYQQILGQGPKLLIQFQNNGVVDDSQLPKDRFSAERLKGVDSTLKIQPAKLEDSAVYLCASSQRPPKGTEAFFGQGTRLTVV.

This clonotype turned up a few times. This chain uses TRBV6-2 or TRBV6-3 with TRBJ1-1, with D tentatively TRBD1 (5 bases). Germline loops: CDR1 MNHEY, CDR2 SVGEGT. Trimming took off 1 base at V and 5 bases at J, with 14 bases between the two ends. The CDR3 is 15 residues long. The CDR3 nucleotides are TGTGCCAGCAGTTACTATAGTAGGGGAATGACTGAAGCTTTCTTT. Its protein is CASSYYSRGMTEAFF.

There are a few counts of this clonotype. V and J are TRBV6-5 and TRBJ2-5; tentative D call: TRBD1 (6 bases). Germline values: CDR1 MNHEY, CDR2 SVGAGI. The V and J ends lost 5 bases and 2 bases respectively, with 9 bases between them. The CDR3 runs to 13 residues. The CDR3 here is CASSRTVQETQYF. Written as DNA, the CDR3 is TGTGCCAGCAGTCGGACAGTGCAAGAGACCCAGTACTTC.

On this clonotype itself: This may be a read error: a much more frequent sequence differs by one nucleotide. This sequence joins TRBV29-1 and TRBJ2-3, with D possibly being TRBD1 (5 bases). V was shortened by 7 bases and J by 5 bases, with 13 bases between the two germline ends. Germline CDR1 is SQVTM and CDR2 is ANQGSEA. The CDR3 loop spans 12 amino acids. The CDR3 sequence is CSAAVQVDTQYF. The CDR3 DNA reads TGCAGCGCTGCAGTACAGGTAGATACGCAGTATTTT.

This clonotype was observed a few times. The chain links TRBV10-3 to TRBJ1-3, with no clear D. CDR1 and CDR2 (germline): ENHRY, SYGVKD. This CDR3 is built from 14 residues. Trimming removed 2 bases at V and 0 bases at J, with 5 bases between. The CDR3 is CAISEADSGNTIYF. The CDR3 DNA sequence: TGTGCCATCAGTGAGGCGGACTCTGGAAACACCATATATTTT.

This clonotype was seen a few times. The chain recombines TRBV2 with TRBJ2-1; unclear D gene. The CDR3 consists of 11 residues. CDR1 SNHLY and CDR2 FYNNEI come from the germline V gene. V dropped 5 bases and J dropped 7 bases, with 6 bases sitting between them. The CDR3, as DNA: TGTGCCAGCAGTTCACCTAATGAGCAGTTCTTC. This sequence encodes CASSSPNEQFF. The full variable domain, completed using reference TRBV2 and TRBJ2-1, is EPEVTQTPSHQVTQMGQEVILRCVPISNHLYFYWYRQILGQKVEFLVSFYNNEISEKSEIFDDQFSVERPDGSNFTLKIRSTKLEDSAMYFCASSSPNEQFFGPGTRLTVL.

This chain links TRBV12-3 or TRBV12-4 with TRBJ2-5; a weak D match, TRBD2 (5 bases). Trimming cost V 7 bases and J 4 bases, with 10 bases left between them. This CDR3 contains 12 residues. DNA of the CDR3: TGTGCCAGCATCGGAGAGGGAGAGACCCAGTACTTC. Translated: CASIGEGETQYF.

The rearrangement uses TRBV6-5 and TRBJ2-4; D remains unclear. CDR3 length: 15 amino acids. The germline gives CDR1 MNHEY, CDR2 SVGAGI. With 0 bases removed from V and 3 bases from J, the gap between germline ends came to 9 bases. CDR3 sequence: CASSYSRGVKNIQYF. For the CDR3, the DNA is TGTGCCAGCAGTTACTCGAGAGGAGTCAAAAACATTCAGTACTTC.

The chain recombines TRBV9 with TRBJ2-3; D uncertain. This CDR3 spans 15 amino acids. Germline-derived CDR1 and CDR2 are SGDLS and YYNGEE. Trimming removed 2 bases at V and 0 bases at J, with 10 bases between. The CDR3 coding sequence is TGTGCCAGCAGCGTGGGCGGACCTAGCACAGATACGCAGTATTTT. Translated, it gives CASSVGGPSTDTQYF.

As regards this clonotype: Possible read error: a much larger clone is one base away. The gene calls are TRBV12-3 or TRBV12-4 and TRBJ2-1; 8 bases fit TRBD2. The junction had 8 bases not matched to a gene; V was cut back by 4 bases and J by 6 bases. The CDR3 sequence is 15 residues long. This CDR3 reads CASSSVAGSSNEQFF. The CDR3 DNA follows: TGTGCCAGCAGTTCCGTAGCGGGAAGCAGCAATGAGCAGTTCTTC.